The clone carrying this T cell receptor (beta chain) has at least ten counts. Its antigen is still unknown. TCR beta CDR3 regions were amplified from RNA transcripts. The HTBI primer set served for first-round RT-PCR of the TCR CDR3. MiXCR, run by TCRdb on the multiplex PCR reads, gives a single entry per CDR3 protein. The sample lists 500,000 to 700,000 distinct CDR3 sequences; roughly a sixth were seen once. This sample was taken from a study of T cells in Graves' hyperthyroidism and ophthalmopathy. Study findings and constraints: Clonotypes that were expanded in thyroid above 0.001 mostly appeared in blood too. It was a median roughly 6.5 months before onset that the model predicted ophthalmopathy. Separating ophthalmopathy from stable hyperthyroidism was achieved by a 13 V-J model.

This clonotype was obtained from a woman between 18 and 29 years old with Graves' hyperthyroidism. Sequencing used blood.

In DNA form, the CDR3 reads TGCAGCGTTGAAGTTGGGGGGAACACTGAAGCTTTCTTT. Residues: CSVEVGGNTEAFF. The V and J genes are TRBV29-1 and TRBJ1-1; D possibly corresponds to TRBD1 (5 bases). Germline assignment: CDR1 SQVTM and CDR2 ANQGSEA. V gave up 1 base and J gave up 1 base, with 7 bases separating them. The CDR3 totals 13 residues.